Described below is a single TCR beta chain sequence and its context. The record originates from a study of T cell changes during pregnancy in multiple sclerosis. The CDR3 has 13 residues. V gave up 7 bases and J gave up 8 bases; unmatched junction bases: 6. CDR1 is MNHNS, CDR2 SASEGT, per germline. The method was immunoSEQ multiplex PCR; TCRdb's version includes in-frame clones alone and lacks a portion of them. The sample carries 42,000 or so clones, approximately 94% recorded once. Sequencing used CD4+ T cells from peripheral blood mononuclear cells, obtained after pregnancy. This receptor was taken from a female donor with multiple sclerosis, enrolled in a pregnancy study. V and J are TRBV6-1 and TRBJ2-3; 10 nucleotides line up with TRBD2. CDR3 residues: CASTQAGGVTQYF. CDR3 in DNA: TGTGCCAGCACCCAAGCGGGGGGGGTTACGCAGTATTTT.